This T cell receptor (beta chain) was observed in a study of CXCR3-negative and CXCR3-positive naive CD8 T cells. There are 13 residues in the CDR3. Germline V lookup: CDR1 LNHNV, CDR2 YYDKDF (reference sequence). In preparing the TRB cDNA libraries, 5' RACE with UMI labels was used. TCRdb re-called the 5' RACE reads, yielding one record per CDR3 amino acid sequence without DNA. This listing includes about 45,000 distinct CDR3 sequences. The receptor comes from a human donor in good health. Some clones in this sample may be carry-over from other donors' samples. This chain connects TRBV15 to TRBJ1-1. Sequencing used naive CXCR3- CD8+ T cells from blood. Subset described: CD45RO-CCR7+CD27+CD95- naive CD8+ T cells lacking CXCR3 (TNR3-). The CDR3 sequence is CATSRDRYTEAFF.